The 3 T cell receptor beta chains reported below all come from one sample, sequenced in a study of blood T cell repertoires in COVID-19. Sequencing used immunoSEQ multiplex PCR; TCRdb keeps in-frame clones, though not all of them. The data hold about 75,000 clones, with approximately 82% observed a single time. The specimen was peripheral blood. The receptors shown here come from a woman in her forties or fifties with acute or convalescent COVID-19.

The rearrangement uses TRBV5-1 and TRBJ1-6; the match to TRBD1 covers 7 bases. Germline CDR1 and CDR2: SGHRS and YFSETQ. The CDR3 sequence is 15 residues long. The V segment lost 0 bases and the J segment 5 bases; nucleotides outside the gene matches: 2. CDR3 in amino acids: CASSLDRGNNSPLHF. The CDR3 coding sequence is TGCGCCAGCAGCTTGGACAGGGGAAATAATTCACCCCTCCACTTT.

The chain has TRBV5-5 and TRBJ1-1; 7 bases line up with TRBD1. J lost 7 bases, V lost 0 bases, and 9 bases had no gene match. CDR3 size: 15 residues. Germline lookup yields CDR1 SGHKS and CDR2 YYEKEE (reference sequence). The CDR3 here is CASSLATGNGYEAFF. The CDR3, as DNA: TGTGCCAGCAGCTTGGCGACAGGGAATGGATATGAAGCTTTCTTT.

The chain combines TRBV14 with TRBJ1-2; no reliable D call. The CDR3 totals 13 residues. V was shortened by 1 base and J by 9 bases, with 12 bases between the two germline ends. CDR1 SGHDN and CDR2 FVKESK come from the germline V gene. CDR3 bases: TGTGCCAGCAGCCAAGCCCCCTATGAAAGCTACACCTTC. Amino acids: CASSQAPYESYTF.